This T cell receptor (beta chain) originates from a study of T-cell reconstitution after alpha-beta-depleted transplantation in children. Per germline, CDR1 SNHLY and CDR2 FYNNEI. This CDR3 is 16 amino acids long. Trimming removed 7 bases at V and 7 bases at J, with 23 bases between. A TCRbeta library incorporating unique molecular identifiers was prepared. In TCRdb, the PCR reads were re-called with MiXCR into one record per CDR3 protein. The table shows about 610,000 distinct CDR3 sequences, with roughly a tenth occurring only once. The chain combines TRBV2 with TRBJ2-1; D unresolved. This sequence was found in a human donor who donated a stem cell graft to a child with acute myeloid leukemia. The source was PBMCs from the stem cell graft donor, collected from the stem cell graft. The DNA for the CDR3 is TGTGCCAGCAATAAGCGCGCGGCGGCCGTTGTGAATGAGCAGTTCTTC. Protein: CASNKRAAAVVNEQFF.